Listed below are T cell receptor beta chains from one sample, sequenced in a study of human T cells and chemical hapten exposure. TCRdb passed the RACE reads through MiXCR, listing each CDR3 protein once. The data contain approximately 82,000 distinct CDR3 sequences, roughly a tenth of them singletons. Specimen: whole blood, collected in connection with sensitization to the hapten diphenylcyclopropenone (DPC). All receptors derive from a man aged 40-49 years with alopecia areata. Some clones in this sample may be carry-over from other donors' samples. CDR3s include the opening cysteine and the closing phenylalanine or tryptophan. A D gene is named only where the DNA matches it firmly. Size values are once, few and many counts, or a class for expanded clones, and some rows have none.

TRBV9	NA	NA	TRBJ2-1	TGTGCCAGCAGCGTAGGAGACCGCGGCGATGAGCAGTTCTTC	CASSVGDRGDEQFF
TRBV20-1	few	NA	TRBJ2-5	TGCAGTGCTCCCTCCTTCGAGACCCAGTACTTC	CSAPSFETQYF
TRBV2	NA	NA	TRBJ2-3	TGTGCCAGCAGTGCTAGTATAAGCGGAGCCACAGATACGCAGTATTTT	CASSASISGATDTQYF
TRBV6-1	NA	TRBD2	TRBJ2-1	TGTGCCAGCAGTGAACGACTAGCGGGAGTTGGGTACAATGAGCAGTTCTTC	CASSERLAGVGYNEQFF
TRBV14	NA	TRBD1	TRBJ2-3	TGTGCCAGCAGCCCTGACAGGGAAAGGGATGGAGACCGTCCAGATACGCAGTATTTT	CASSPDRERDGDRPDTQYF
TRBV6-6	few	TRBD1	TRBJ2-3	TGTGCCAGCAGTTACCCTAGGACAGGGCAAACTACTAGCACAGATACGCAGTATTTT	CASSYPRTGQTTSTDTQYF
TRBV6-5	NA	NA	TRBJ1-3	TGTGCCAGCAGTGAGACCTCGTTCTCTGGAAACACCATATATTTT	CASSETSFSGNTIYF
TRBV28	few	TRBD1	TRBJ1-1	TGTGCCAGCAGCAAAGGGGGCTGGGTGAACACTGAAGCTTTCTTT	CASSKGGWVNTEAFF
TRBV7-2	many	NA	TRBJ1-6	TGTGCCAGCAGCCCTCAGAATAATTCACCCCTCCACTTT	CASSPQNNSPLHF
TRBV7-7	many	NA	TRBJ2-5	TGTGCTAGCAGCTTATTGGGACCGGGGGAGACCCAGTACTTC	CASSLLGPGETQYF
TRBV5-1	few	TRBD1	TRBJ2-5	TGCGCCAGCAGCCCCGGAAAGACAGGGGATCCCCAAGAGACCCAGTACTTC	CASSPGKTGDPQETQYF
TRBV6-2/TRBV6-3	NA	TRBD2	TRBJ2-7	TGTGCCAGCAGCCGTACTAGCGGGAGGGCCGAGCAGTACTTC	CASSRTSGRAEQYF
TRBV20-1	few	NA	TRBJ2-3	TGCAGTGCTAGAGAGGGGGCGCTGGTCACAGATACGCAGTATTTT	CSAREGALVTDTQYF
TRBV7-3	many	NA	TRBJ2-5	TGTGCCAGCAGCCCGAGGTCGGGGGAGACCCAGTACTTC	CASSPRSGETQYF
TRBV19	NA	NA	TRBJ2-1	TGTGCCAGTAGTACCCAGTTTAGGGCCTCCTACAATGAGCAGTTCTTC	CASSTQFRASYNEQFF
TRBV27	few	NA	TRBJ2-1	TGTGCCAGCAGTCCCCCGGGCGGAGGTTACAATGAGCAGTTCTTC	CASSPPGGGYNEQFF
TRBV20-1	few	NA	TRBJ1-2	TGCAGTGCTAGAGATTTCACCCCCCGAAGGGGCTACACCTTC	CSARDFTPRRGYTF
TRBV6-2/TRBV6-3	NA	NA	TRBJ2-3	TGTGCCAGCCGGGGCGCCGATACGCAGTATTTT	CASRGADTQYF
TRBV20-1	few	NA	TRBJ2-2	TGCAGTGCTAGAGGGTGGACCGGGGAGCTGTTTTTT	CSARGWTGELFF
TRBV20-1	few	NA	TRBJ2-1	TGCAGTGACGTCCCGGGTATCTACAATGAGCAGTTCTTC	CSDVPGIYNEQFF
TRBV29-1	few	NA	TRBJ2-4	TGCAGCGTTGAAAAAGGGGGGGAAAACATTCAGTACTTC	CSVEKGGENIQYF
TRBV27	NA	NA	TRBJ2-7	TGTGCCAGCAGTTTATTGGACAACTACGAGCAGTACTTC	CASSLLDNYEQYF
TRBV20-1	NA	TRBD2	TRBJ2-3	TGCAGTGCTAGAGTCCTCGGGGGAGGGCCGAGGACAGATACGCAGTATTTT	CSARVLGGGPRTDTQYF
TRBV2	NA	NA	TRBJ1-4	TGTGCCAGCAGTGCGAGGACAGATTATAATGAAAAACTGTTTTTT	CASSARTDYNEKLFF
TRBV12-3/TRBV12-4	NA	TRBD2	TRBJ2-1	TGTGCCAGCAGTTTAGTGGGACTAGCTCGCAATGAGCAGTTCTTC	CASSLVGLARNEQFF
TRBV28	few	TRBD2	TRBJ2-5	TGTGCCAGCAGTTTAGGTCTGGCGGGAGGCCAAGAGACCCAGTACTTC	CASSLGLAGGQETQYF
TRBV30	many	NA	TRBJ2-3	TGTGCCTGCGGCCGGGATACGCAGTATTTT	CACGRDTQYF
TRBV20-1	few	TRBD1	TRBJ1-1	TGCAGTGCTAGAGATCCCCAGGGGGGTCTGATGAACACTGAAGCTTTCTTT	CSARDPQGGLMNTEAFF
TRBV27	many	TRBD1	TRBJ1-5	TGTGCCAGCAGTTGGACAGGAGGCAATCAGCCCCAGCATTTT	CASSWTGGNQPQHF
TRBV29-1	many	NA	TRBJ2-7	TGCAGCGTTGACGGGGACGGGACCTACGAGCAGTACTTC	CSVDGDGTYEQYF
TRBV6-5	NA	TRBD1	TRBJ2-4	TGTGCCAGCAGTTACTCGTCGGGACAGGGGGGAGGCAAAAACATTCAGTACTTC	CASSYSSGQGGGKNIQYF
TRBV6-5	few	NA	TRBJ2-7	TGTGCCAGCAGTTACTCTACTCGAGGCAGGCCGTTCTCCTACGAGCAGTACTTC	CASSYSTRGRPFSYEQYF
TRBV9	few	NA	TRBJ2-3	TGTGCCAGCAGCGTAGACGGGAGTGCTGGAGATACGCAGTATTTT	CASSVDGSAGDTQYF
TRBV6-2/TRBV6-3	few	NA	TRBJ2-1	TGTGCCAGCAGCTTTGGGCAAACCGCGGAGCAGTTCTTC	CASSFGQTAEQFF
TRBV5-5	many	NA	TRBJ2-5	TGTGCCAGCAGCTTGGTTCCGGGACAACTCCAAGAGACCCAGTACTTC	CASSLVPGQLQETQYF
TRBV6-2/TRBV6-3	few	NA	TRBJ2-5	TGTGCCAGCACCGCCCCTCCGGAAGAGACCCAGTACTTC	CASTAPPEETQYF
TRBV27	NA	NA	TRBJ2-6	TGTGCCAGCAGTCCTCGGAGGGGGGCCAACGTCCTGACTTTC	CASSPRRGANVLTF
TRBV6-1	few	TRBD2	TRBJ2-1	TGTGCCAGCAGTGAATTGGGACTAGCGGGAATGGGTGAGCAGTTCTTC	CASSELGLAGMGEQFF
TRBV5-6	NA	NA	TRBJ2-3	TGTGCCAGCAGCTTGGTATCTGGGGGAGATACGCAGTATTTT	CASSLVSGGDTQYF
TRBV7-9	many	NA	TRBJ1-4	TGTGCCAGCAGCTTAGGGTTTCGGGGCACTAATGAAAAACTGTTTTTT	CASSLGFRGTNEKLFF
TRBV6-2/TRBV6-3	many	TRBD1	TRBJ1-1	TGTGCCAGCAGACGGACAGGGGACACTGAAGCTTTCTTT	CASRRTGDTEAFF
TRBV7-9	many	TRBD2	TRBJ2-7	TGTGCCAGCAGCTTCTCCCCTAGGGGTCCAAGCAAAGCGGGGGTGACCTACGAGCAGTACTTC	CASSFSPRGPSKAGVTYEQYF
TRBV7-2	NA	NA	TRBJ1-5	TGTGCCAGCAGCTTAGAACGCAATCAGCCCCAGCATTTT	CASSLERNQPQHF
TRBV20-1	many	TRBD1	TRBJ1-2	TGCAGTGCTAGAGGGGCCCCGATGGAACAGGGGGCAAGCTATGGCTACACCTTC	CSARGAPMEQGASYGYTF
TRBV5-4	once	NA	TRBJ2-1	TGTGCCAGCAGCGCGCCCGGGAGCTACAATGAGCAGTTCTTC	CASSAPGSYNEQFF
TRBV11-2	few	TRBD2	TRBJ2-5	TGTGCCAGCAGCCCCCAGGGAGCGGGGGGCGACAGACTGCGGACCCAGTACTTC	CASSPQGAGGDRLRTQYF
TRBV7-2	many	NA	TRBJ1-3	TGTGCCAGCAGCTTAGTCGCCGTTGGGGAGAACTCTGGAAACACCATATATTTT	CASSLVAVGENSGNTIYF
TRBV12-3/TRBV12-4	few	TRBD2	TRBJ2-1	TGTGCCAGCAGTCTAGCGGGACCAATCAATGAGCAGTTCTTC	CASSLAGPINEQFF
TRBV6-2/TRBV6-3	NA	NA	TRBJ1-1	TGTGCCAGCAGTGAGCTGAGGTACGGAGCTTTCTTT	CASSELRYGAFF
TRBV18	NA	TRBD1	TRBJ2-3	TGTGCCAGCTCAATAGACCAAGGGGGCTCACAAACGCAGTATTTT	CASSIDQGGSQTQYF
TRBV5-1	NA	NA	TRBJ2-2	TGCGCCAGCAGCCTCGGAACTAATTCCACCGGGGAGCTGTTTTTT	CASSLGTNSTGELFF
TRBV12-3/TRBV12-4	many	TRBD2	TRBJ2-5	TGTGCCAGCCGACCGAGCGGGAGAAGGGGTGAGACCCAGTACTTC	CASRPSGRRGETQYF
TRBV19	few	NA	TRBJ2-1	TGTGCCAGTAGTCCCCAAGGGGCCTTAACGGATGAGCAGTTCTTC	CASSPQGALTDEQFF
TRBV27	few	NA	TRBJ1-2	TGTGCCAGCAGTTTTCGCAGGGGCGATGGCTACACCTTC	CASSFRRGDGYTF
TRBV20-1	few	TRBD1	TRBJ2-3	TGCAGTGCTAGAGACCCGGACAGGGTCGGTCCAGATACGCAGTATTTT	CSARDPDRVGPDTQYF